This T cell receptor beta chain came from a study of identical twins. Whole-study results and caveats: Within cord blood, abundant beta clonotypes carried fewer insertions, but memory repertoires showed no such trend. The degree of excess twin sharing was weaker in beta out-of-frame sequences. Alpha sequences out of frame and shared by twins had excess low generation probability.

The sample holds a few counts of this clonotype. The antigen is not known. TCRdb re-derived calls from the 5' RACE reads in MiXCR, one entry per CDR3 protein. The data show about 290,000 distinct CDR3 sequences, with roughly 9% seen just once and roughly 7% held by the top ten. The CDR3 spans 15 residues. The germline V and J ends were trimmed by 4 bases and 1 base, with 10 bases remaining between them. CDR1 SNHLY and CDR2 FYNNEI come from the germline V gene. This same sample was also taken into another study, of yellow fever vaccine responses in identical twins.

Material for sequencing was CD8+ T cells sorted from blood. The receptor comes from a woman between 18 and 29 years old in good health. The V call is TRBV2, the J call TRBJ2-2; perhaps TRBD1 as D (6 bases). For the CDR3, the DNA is TGTGCCAGCAGTGTTGGGACACAGAACACCGGGGAGCTGTTTTTT. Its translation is CASSVGTQNTGELFF.